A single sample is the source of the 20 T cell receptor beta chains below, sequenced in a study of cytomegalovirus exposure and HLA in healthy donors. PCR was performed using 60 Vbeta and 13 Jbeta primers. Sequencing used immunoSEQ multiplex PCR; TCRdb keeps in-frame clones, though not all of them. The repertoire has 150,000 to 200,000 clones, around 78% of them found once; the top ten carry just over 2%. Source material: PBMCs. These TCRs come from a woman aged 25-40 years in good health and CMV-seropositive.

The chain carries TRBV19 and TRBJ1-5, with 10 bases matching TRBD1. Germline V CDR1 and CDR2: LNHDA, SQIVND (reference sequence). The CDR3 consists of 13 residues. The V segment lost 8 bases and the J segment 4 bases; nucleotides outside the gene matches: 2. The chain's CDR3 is CASGDRGNQPQHF. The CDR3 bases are TGTGCCAGTGGGGACAGGGGAAATCAGCCCCAGCATTTT. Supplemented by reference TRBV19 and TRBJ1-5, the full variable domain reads DGGITQSPKYLFRKEGQNVTLSCEQNLNHDAMYWYRQDPGQGLRLIYYSQIVNDFQKGDIAEGYSVSREKKESFPLTVTSAQKNPTAFYLCASGDRGNQPQHFGDGTRLSIL.

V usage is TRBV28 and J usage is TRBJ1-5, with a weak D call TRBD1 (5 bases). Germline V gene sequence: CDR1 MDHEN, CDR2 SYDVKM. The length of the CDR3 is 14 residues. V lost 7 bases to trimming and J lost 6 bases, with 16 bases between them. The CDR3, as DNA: TGTGCCAGCACCTCTGCAGGGTACAGTCAGCCCCAGCATTTT. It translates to CASTSAGYSQPQHF.

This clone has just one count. CDR3 bases: TGTGCCAGCAATCGCAGGGGCGGGTTCACGGAGCAGTACTTC. Translating gives CASNRRGGFTEQYF. The V and J genes are TRBV9 and TRBJ2-7; D is perhaps TRBD1 (6 bases). The V gene's germline CDR1 is SGDLS and CDR2 YYNGEE. The CDR3 has 14 residues. The V end lost 6 bases, the J end lost 7 bases, and 20 bases lay between the germline ends.

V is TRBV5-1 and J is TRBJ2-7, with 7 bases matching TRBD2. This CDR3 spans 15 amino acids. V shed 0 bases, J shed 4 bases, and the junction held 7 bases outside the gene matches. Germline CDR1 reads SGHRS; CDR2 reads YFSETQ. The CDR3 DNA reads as TGCGCCAGCAGCTTGGTTGGGGGGGGGAGATACGAGCAGTACTTC. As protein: CASSLVGGGRYEQYF.

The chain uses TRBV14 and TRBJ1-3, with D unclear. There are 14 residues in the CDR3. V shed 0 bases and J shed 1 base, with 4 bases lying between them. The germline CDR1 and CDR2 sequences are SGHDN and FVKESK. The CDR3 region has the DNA TGTGCCAGCAGCCAAGATCTTTCTGGAAACACCATATATTTT. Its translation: CASSQDLSGNTIYF.

The CDR3 nucleotides are TGTGCCTGGAGTTCGACCGGGGCTGGAAACACCATATATTTT. Protein product: CAWSSTGAGNTIYF. V and J are TRBV30 and TRBJ1-3; D gene ambiguous. CDR3 length: 14 residues. From germline, CDR1 is GTSNPN and CDR2 SVGIG (reference sequence). The V and J ends lost 2 bases and 2 bases respectively, with 10 bases between them.

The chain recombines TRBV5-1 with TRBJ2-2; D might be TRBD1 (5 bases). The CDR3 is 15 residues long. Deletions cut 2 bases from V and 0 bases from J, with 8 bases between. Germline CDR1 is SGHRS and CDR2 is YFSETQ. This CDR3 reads CASSFVRANTGELFF. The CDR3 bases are TGCGCCAGCAGCTTCGTCAGGGCGAACACCGGGGAGCTGTTTTTT. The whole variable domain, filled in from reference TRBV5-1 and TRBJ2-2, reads KAGVTQTPRYLIKTRGQQVTLSCSPISGHRSVSWYQQTPGQGLQFLFEYFSETQRNKGNFPGRFSGRQFSNSRSEMNVSTLELGDSALYLCASSFVRANTGELFFGEGSRLTVL.

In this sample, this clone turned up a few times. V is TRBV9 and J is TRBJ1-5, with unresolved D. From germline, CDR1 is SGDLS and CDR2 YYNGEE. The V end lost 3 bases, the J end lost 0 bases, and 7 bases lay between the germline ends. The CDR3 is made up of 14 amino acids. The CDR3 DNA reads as TGTGCCAGCAGCGCGCTAAATAGCAATCAGCCCCAGCATTTT. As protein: CASSALNSNQPQHF.

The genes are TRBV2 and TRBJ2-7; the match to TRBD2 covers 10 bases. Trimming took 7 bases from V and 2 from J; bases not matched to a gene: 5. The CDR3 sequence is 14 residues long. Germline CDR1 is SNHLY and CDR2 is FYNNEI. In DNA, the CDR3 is TGTGCCAGCACATCCAGCGGGAGGGCCTACGAGCAGTACTTC. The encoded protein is CASTSSGRAYEQYF.

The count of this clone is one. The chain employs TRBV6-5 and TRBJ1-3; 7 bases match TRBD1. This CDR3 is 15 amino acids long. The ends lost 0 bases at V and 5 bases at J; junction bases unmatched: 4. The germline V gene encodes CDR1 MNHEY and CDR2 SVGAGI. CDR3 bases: TGTGCCAGCAGTTACTCGGGGACAGATAGAAACACCATATATTTT. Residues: CASSYSGTDRNTIYF.

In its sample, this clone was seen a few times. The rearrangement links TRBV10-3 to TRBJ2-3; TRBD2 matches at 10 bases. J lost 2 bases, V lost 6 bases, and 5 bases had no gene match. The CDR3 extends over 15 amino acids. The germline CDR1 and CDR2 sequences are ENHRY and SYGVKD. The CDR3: CAISQAGGVTDTQYF. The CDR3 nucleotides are TGTGCCATCAGCCAAGCGGGAGGGGTCACAGATACGCAGTATTTT.

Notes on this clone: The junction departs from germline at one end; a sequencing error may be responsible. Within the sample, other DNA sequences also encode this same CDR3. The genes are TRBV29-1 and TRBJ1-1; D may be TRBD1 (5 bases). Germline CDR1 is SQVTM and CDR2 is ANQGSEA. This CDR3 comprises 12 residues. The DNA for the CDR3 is TGCAGCGTACCTCGACAGAGCACTGAGGCTTTCTTT. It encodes CSVPRQSTEAFF.

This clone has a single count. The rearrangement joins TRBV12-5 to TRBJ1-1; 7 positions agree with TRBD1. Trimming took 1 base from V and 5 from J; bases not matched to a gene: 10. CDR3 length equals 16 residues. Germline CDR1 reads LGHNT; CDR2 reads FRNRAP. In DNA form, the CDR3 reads TGTGCTAGTGGTTTGGCTGCCGACAGGGTGGCGACTGAAGCTTTCTTT. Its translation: CASGLAADRVATEAFF.

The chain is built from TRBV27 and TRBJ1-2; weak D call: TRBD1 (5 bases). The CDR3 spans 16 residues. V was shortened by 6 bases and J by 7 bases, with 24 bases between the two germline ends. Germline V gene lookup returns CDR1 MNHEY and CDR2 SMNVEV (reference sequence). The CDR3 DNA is TGTGCCAGCAGCCCAGATTGGGGGGAAAGGATTGGTGGCTACACCTTC. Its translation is CASSPDWGERIGGYTF.

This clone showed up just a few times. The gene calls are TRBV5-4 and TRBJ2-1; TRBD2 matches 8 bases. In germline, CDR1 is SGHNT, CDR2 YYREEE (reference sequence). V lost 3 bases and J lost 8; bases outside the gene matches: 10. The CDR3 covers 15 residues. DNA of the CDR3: TGTGCCAGCAGCTCCGGGGGGGCCAGAAGGCATGAGCAGTTCTTC. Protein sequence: CASSSGGARRHEQFF.

The CDR3 spells CASSSGSGNNEQFF. CDR3 bases: TGTGCCAGCAGCTCCGGGTCCGGAAACAATGAGCAGTTCTTC. The chain combines TRBV11-2 with TRBJ2-1; D call uncertain. This CDR3 region has 14 residues. Germline CDR1 reads SGHAT; CDR2 reads FQNNGV. V lost 4 bases, J lost 5 bases, and 12 bases lay in between.

In DNA form, the CDR3 reads TGTGCCAGCAGTCCTGGACTGAGATCGGCAGATACGCAGTATTTT. It yields the protein CASSPGLRSADTQYF. This chain links TRBV27 with TRBJ2-3; tentatively, D is TRBD2 (5 bases). The V gene lost 5 bases and the J gene lost 4 bases, with 16 bases spanning the gap. CDR1 is MNHEY and CDR2 is SMNVEV in the germline V gene (reference sequence). The CDR3 covers 15 residues.

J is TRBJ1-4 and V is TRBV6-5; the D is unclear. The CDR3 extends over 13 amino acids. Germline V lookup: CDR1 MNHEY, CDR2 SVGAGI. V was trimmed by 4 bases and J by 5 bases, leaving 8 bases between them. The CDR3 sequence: CASSFSGNEKLFF. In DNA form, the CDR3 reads TGTGCCAGCAGTTTTAGCGGGAATGAAAAACTGTTTTTT.

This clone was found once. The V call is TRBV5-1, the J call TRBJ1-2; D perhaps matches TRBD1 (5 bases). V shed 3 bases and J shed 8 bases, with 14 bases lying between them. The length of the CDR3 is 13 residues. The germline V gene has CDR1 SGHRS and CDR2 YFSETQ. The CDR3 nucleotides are TGCGCCAGCAGCTACTCGACAGTTGGAGGCTACACCTTC. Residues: CASSYSTVGGYTF. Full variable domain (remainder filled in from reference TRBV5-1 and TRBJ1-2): KAGVTQTPRYLIKTRGQQVTLSCSPISGHRSVSWYQQTPGQGLQFLFEYFSETQRNKGNFPGRFSGRQFSNSRSEMNVSTLELGDSALYLCASSYSTVGGYTFGSGTRLTVV.

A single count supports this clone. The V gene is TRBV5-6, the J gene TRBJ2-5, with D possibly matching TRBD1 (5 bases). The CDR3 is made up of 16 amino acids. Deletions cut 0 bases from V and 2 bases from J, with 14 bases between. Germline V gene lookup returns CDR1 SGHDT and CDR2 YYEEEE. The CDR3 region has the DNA TGTGCCAGCAGCTTGGTCGCCTCAGGGCAACAAGAGACCCAGTACTTC. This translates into CASSLVASGQQETQYF.